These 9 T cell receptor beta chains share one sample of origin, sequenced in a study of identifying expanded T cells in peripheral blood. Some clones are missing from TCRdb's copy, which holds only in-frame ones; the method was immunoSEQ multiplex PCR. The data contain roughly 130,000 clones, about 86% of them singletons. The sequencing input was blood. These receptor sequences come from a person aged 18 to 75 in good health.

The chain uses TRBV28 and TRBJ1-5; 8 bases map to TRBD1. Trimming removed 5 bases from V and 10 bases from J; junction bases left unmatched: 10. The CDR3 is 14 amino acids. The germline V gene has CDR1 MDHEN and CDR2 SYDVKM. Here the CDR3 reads CASSVGTGISPQHF. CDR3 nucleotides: TGTGCCAGCAGTGTCGGGACAGGAATATCCCCCCAGCATTTT.

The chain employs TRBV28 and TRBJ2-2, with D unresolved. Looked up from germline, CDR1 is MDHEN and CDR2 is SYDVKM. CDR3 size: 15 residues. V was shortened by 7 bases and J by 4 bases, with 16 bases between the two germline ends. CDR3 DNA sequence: TGTGCCAGCAAAAAGTGGGCAGGCGGCACCGGGGAGCTGTTTTTT. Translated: CASKKWAGGTGELFF.

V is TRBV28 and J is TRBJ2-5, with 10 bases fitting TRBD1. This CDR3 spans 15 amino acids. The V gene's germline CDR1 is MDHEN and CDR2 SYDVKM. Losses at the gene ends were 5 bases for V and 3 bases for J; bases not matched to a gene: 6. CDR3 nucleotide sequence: TGTGCCAGCAGTGCCCCCGGGACAGGGGAAGAGACCCAGTACTTC. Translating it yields CASSAPGTGEETQYF.

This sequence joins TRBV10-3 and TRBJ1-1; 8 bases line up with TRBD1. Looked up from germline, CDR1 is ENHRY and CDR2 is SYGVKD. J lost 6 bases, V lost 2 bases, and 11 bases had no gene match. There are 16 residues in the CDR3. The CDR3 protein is CAISEANRGEAAEAFF. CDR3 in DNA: TGTGCCATCAGTGAGGCCAACAGGGGGGAGGCAGCTGAAGCTTTCTTT.

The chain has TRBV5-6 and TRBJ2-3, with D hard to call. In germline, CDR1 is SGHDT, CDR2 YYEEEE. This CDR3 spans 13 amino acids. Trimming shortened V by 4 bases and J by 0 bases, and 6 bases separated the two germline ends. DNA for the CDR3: TGTGCCAGCAGCCCCGGCAGCACAGATACGCAGTATTTT. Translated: CASSPGSTDTQYF. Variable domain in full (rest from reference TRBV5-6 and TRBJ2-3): DAGVTQSPTHLIKTRGQQVTLRCSPKSGHDTVSWYQQALGQGPQFIFQYYEEEERQRGNFPDRFSGHQFPNYSSELNVNALLLGDSALYLCASSPGSTDTQYFGPGTRLTVL.

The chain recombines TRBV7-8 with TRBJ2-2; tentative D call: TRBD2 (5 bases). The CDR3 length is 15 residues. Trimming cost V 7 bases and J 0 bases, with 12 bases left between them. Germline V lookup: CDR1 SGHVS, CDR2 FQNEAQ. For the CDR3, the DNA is TGTGCCAGCAACCTGGACTGGTCGAACACCGGGGAGCTGTTTTTT. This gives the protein CASNLDWSNTGELFF.

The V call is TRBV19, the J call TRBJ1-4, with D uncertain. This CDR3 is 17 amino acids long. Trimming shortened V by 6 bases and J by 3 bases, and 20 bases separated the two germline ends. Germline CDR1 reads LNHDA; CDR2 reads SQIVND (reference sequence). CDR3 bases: TGTGCCAGTAGCCCAACCGCCAGACAAACGCCTAATGAAAAACTGTTTTTT. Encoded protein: CASSPTARQTPNEKLFF.

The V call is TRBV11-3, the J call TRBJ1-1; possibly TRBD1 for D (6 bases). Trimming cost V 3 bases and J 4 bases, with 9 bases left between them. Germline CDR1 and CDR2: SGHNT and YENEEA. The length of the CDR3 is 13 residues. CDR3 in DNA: TGTGCCAGCAGCTTCAACAGGGCCACTGAAGCTTTCTTT. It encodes CASSFNRATEAFF.

The CDR3 loop is CASSQDRTERTEAFF. CDR3 sequence (DNA): TGCGCCAGCAGCCAAGACCGAACAGAGAGGACTGAAGCTTTCTTT. This chain joins TRBV4-1 and TRBJ1-1, with D unclear. The CDR3 length is 15 residues. Germline V CDR1 and CDR2: MGHRA, YSYEKL. V was clipped by 0 bases and J by 5 bases, with 13 bases between them.